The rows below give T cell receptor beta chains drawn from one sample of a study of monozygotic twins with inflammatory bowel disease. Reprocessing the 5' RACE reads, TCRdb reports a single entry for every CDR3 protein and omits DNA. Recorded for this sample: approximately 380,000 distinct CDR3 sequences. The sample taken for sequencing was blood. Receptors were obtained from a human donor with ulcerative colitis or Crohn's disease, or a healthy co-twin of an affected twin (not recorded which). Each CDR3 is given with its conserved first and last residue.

CSAKGKQGFDPEAFF	TRBV20-1	TRBJ1-1
CASSLDLASFYEQYF	TRBV5-5	TRBJ2-7
CASSPSENTEAFF	TRBV18	TRBJ1-1
CASVKVVDINYGYTF	TRBV18	TRBJ1-2
CASSWRTVSYEQYF	TRBV7-8	TRBJ2-7
CSAKGGRGGNQPQHF	TRBV20-1	TRBJ1-5
CSARVQGAFEAFF	TRBV20-1	TRBJ1-1
CASSQAKAYRGTGELFF	TRBV3-1	TRBJ2-2
CASRSWTGALNTEAFF	TRBV19	TRBJ1-1
CASSQARQVKNIQYF	TRBV4-2	TRBJ2-4
CAILNTGELFF	TRBV7-9	TRBJ2-2
CASSPLRGLAGPEQFF	TRBV7-8	TRBJ2-1
CASSVGSSSYNEQFF	TRBV9	TRBJ2-1